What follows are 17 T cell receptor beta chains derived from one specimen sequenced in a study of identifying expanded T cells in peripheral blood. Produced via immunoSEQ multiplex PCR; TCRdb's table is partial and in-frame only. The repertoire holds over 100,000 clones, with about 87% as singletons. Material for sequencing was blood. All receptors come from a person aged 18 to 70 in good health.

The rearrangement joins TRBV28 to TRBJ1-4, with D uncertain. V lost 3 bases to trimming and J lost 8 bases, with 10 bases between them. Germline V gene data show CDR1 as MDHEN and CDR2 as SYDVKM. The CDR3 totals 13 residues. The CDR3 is CASSLGAGEKLFF. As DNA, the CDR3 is TGTGCCAGCAGTTTGGGCGCTGGGGAAAAACTGTTTTTT.

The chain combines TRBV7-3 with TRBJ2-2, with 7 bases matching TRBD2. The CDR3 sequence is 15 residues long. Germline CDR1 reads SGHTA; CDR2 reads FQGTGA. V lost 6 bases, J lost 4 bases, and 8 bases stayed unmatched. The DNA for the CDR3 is TGTGCCAGCAGGCAGGCGGGGGTATTCACCGGGGAGCTGTTTTTT. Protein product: CASRQAGVFTGELFF.

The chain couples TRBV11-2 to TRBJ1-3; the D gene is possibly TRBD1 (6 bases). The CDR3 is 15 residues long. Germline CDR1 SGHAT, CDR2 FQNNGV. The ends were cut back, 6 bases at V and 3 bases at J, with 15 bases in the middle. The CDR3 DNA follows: TGTGCCAGCAGTTTAACCCGGGACAATGGAAACACCATATATTTT. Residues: CASSLTRDNGNTIYF.

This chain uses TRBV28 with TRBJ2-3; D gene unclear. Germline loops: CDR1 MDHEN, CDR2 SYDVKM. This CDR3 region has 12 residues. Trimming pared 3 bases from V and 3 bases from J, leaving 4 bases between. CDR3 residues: CASSFRTDTQYF. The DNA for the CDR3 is TGTGCCAGCAGTTTCAGGACAGATACGCAGTATTTT.

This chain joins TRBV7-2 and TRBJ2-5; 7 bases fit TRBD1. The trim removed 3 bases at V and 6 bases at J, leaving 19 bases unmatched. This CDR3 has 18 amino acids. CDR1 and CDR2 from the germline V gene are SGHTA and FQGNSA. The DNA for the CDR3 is TGTGCCAGCAGCTTTGCAGGTCAGGGGGTCGCTAATAAGAAGACCCAGTACTTC. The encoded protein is CASSFAGQGVANKKTQYF.

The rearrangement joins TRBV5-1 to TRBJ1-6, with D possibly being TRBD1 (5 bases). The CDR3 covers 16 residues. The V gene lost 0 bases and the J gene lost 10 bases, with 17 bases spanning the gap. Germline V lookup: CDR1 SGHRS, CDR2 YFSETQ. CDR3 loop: CASSLGVWGIDSPLHF. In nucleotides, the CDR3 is TGCGCCAGCAGCTTGGGTGTGTGGGGGATCGACTCACCCCTCCACTTT.

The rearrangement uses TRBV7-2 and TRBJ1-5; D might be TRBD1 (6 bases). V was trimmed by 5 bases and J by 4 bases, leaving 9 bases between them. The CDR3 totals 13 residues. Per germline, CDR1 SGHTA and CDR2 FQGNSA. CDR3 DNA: TGTGCCAGCAGCCTCCAGGGGAATCAGCCCCAGCATTTT. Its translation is CASSLQGNQPQHF.

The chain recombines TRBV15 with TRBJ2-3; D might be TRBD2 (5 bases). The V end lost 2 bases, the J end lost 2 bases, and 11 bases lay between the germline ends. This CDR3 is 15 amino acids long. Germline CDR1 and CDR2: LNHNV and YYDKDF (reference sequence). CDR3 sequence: CATSRKSGHTDTQYF. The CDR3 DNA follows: TGTGCCACCAGCAGAAAAAGCGGTCACACAGATACGCAGTATTTT.

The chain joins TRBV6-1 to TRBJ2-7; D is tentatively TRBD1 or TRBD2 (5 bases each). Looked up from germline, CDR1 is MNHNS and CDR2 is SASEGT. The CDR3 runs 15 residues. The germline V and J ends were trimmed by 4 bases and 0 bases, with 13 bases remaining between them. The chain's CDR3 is CASSGRDHSSYEQYF. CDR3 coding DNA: TGTGCCAGCAGTGGCCGGGACCACAGCTCCTACGAGCAGTACTTC.

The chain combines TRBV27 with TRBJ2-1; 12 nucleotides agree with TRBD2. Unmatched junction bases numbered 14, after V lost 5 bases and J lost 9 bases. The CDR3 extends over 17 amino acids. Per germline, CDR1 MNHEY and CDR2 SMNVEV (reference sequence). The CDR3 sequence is CASSPEPLAGGPGEQFF. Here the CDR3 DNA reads TGTGCCAGCAGTCCCGAACCACTAGCGGGAGGCCCAGGTGAGCAGTTCTTC.

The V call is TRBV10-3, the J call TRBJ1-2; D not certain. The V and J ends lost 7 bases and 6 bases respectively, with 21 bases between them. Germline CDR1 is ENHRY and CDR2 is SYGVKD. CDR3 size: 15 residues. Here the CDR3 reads CAITDSPVTDDGYTF. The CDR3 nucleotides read TGTGCCATCACCGACTCCCCCGTTACGGACGATGGCTACACCTTC.

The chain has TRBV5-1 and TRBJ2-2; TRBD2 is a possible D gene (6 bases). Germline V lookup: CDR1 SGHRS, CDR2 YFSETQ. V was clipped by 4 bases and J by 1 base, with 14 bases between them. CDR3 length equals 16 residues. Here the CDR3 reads CASSLIGRGNTGELFF. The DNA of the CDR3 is TGCGCCAGCAGCCTCATTGGGCGGGGGAACACCGGGGAGCTGTTTTTT.

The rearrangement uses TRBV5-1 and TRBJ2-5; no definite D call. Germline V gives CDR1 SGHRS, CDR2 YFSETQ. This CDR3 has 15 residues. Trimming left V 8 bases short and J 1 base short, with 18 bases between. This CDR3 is CASRFGLGSQETQYF. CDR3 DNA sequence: TGCGCCAGTCGCTTCGGGTTGGGCAGCCAAGAGACCCAGTACTTC.

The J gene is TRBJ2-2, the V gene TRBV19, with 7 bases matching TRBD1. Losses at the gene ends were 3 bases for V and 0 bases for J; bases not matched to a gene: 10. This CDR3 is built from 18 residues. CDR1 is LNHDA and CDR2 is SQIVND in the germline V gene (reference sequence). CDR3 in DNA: TGTGCCAGTAGTATCATTCGAGACAGGGCCGCGAACACCGGGGAGCTGTTTTTT. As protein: CASSIIRDRAANTGELFF.

The CDR3 region has the DNA TGTGCCAGCAGTGAATGGGGCGGCGGAGAAGAGACCCAGTACTTC. Residues: CASSEWGGGEETQYF. This chain uses TRBV25-1 with TRBJ2-5, with D possibly being TRBD1 (5 bases). The CDR3 runs to 15 residues. V lost 1 base, J lost 3 bases, and 12 bases lay in between. CDR1 is MGHDK and CDR2 is SYGVNS in the germline V gene.

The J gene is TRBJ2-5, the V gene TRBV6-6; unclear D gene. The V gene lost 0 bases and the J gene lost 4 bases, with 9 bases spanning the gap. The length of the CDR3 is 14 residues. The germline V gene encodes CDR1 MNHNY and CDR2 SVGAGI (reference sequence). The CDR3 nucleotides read TGTGCCAGCAGTTACTCGATCGAAGGAGAGACCCAGTACTTC. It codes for CASSYSIEGETQYF.

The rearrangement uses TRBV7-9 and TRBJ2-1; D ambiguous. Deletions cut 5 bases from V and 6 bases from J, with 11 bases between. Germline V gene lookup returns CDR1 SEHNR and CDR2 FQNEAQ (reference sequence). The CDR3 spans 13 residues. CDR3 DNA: TGTGCCAGCAGCCGTCCGACCGTCAATGAGCAGTTCTTC. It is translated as CASSRPTVNEQFF.